This passage covers 18 T cell receptor beta chains from one sample sequenced in a study of technical replicates of blood from a few donors. Data came from immunoSEQ multiplex PCR; TCRdb stores just in-frame clones and leaves some out. The sample includes over 55,000 clones, about 90% of them seen just once. Sample: PBMCs. The receptors were sampled from a human donor in good health. Some clones in this sample may be carry-over from other donors' samples.

The chain links TRBV6-1 to TRBJ2-5; no definite D call. The CDR3 has 14 residues. The germline V and J ends were trimmed by 2 bases and 5 bases, with 12 bases remaining between them. From germline, CDR1 is MNHNS and CDR2 SASEGT. CDR3 nucleotide sequence: TGTGCCAGCAGTGAAACGTGGCCCGTCGAGACCCAGTACTTC. It translates to CASSETWPVETQYF.

The chain couples TRBV5-4 to TRBJ1-4; 9 nucleotides agree with TRBD1. J lost 5 bases, V lost 3 bases, and 5 bases had no gene match. The CDR3 covers 15 residues. In germline, CDR1 is SGHNT, CDR2 YYREEE (reference sequence). The CDR3 reads CASSSRQGGNEKLFF. DNA of the CDR3: TGTGCCAGCAGCTCTCGACAGGGGGGGAATGAAAAACTGTTTTTT.

The CDR3 DNA is TGTGCCAGCAGCCCCTCACCCGCGGGAGTACCCTACAATGAGCAGTTCTTC. Translated, it gives CASSPSPAGVPYNEQFF. The chain links TRBV7-8 to TRBJ2-1; 7 nucleotides align to TRBD2. V gave up 5 bases and J gave up 2 bases; unmatched junction bases: 12. CDR1 and CDR2 from the germline V gene are SGHVS and FQNEAQ. The CDR3 extends over 17 amino acids.

V gene TRBV7-9 combines with J gene TRBJ2-7; a possible D gene is TRBD2 (6 bases). Germline assignment: CDR1 SEHNR and CDR2 FQNEAQ (reference sequence). This CDR3 comprises 16 residues. V was trimmed by 1 base and J by 0 bases, leaving 13 bases between them. The CDR3 loop is CASSLGKWGGSYEQYF. CDR3 DNA: TGTGCCAGCAGCTTAGGGAAATGGGGAGGCTCCTACGAGCAGTACTTC.

V and J are TRBV7-2 and TRBJ1-1; D not certain. The CDR3 loop spans 14 amino acids. In germline, CDR1 is SGHTA, CDR2 FQGNSA. Trimming removed 1 base from V and 3 bases from J, with 9 bases in between. The chain's CDR3 is CASSLDVLYTEAFF. The CDR3, as DNA: TGTGCCAGCAGCTTAGATGTACTGTACACTGAAGCTTTCTTT.

In its sample, this clone was seen a few times. The J gene is TRBJ1-2, the V gene TRBV2; 8 nucleotides match TRBD1. This CDR3 region has 14 residues. V gave up 9 bases and J gave up 2 bases; unmatched junction bases: 8. Germline CDR1 SNHLY, CDR2 FYNNEI. The CDR3 sequence is CASGGQGGNYGYTF. The CDR3 nucleotides read TGTGCCAGTGGAGGACAGGGAGGAAACTATGGCTACACCTTC.

The rearrangement uses TRBV5-6 and TRBJ2-7; tentative D call: TRBD1 (5 bases). Per the germline V gene, CDR1 is SGHDT and CDR2 is YYEEEE. The CDR3 length is 14 residues. The germline V and J ends were trimmed by 3 bases and 7 bases, with 17 bases remaining between them. The CDR3 sequence: CASSSTETLREQYF. As DNA, the CDR3 is TGTGCCAGCAGCTCGACAGAAACACTACGAGAGCAGTACTTC.

The table lists this clone with a count of one. V gene TRBV20-1 combines with J gene TRBJ2-1; D gene ambiguous. From germline, CDR1 is DFQATT and CDR2 SNEGSKA (reference sequence). The CDR3 totals 10 residues. V gave up 5 bases and J gave up 7 bases, with 6 bases separating them. The CDR3 spells CSAPGNEQFF. The CDR3 nucleotides are TGCAGTGCTCCAGGTAATGAGCAGTTCTTC.

The CDR3 bases are TGTGCCAGCAGCCTATACACCGGGACTACCTACAATGAGCAGTTCTTC. It translates to CASSLYTGTTYNEQFF. J is TRBJ2-1 and V is TRBV7-2; TRBD2 matches 7 bases. Trimming at V came to 5 bases and at J to 2 bases, leaving 9 bases not matched to a gene. The CDR3 sequence is 16 residues long. Per the germline V gene, CDR1 is SGHTA and CDR2 is FQGNSA.

There are a few counts of this clone. The CDR3 nucleotides read TGCGCCAGCAGCCCGCGGGGGGGCCAGAACAATGAGCAGTTCTTC. Its protein is CASSPRGGQNNEQFF. This sequence joins TRBV5-1 and TRBJ2-1; 9 positions agree with TRBD2. V trimming: 4 bases; J trimming: 5 bases; junction bases outside the gene matches: 7. The germline V gene has CDR1 SGHRS and CDR2 YFSETQ. The CDR3 contains 15 residues.

The chain carries TRBV4-3 and TRBJ2-5, with 7 bases lining up with TRBD2. The CDR3 spans 15 residues. Trimming cost V 0 bases and J 5 bases; bases outside gene matches: 6. Looked up from germline, CDR1 is LGHNA and CDR2 is YSLEER. CDR3 amino acids: CASSQEWTGGETQYF. DNA of the CDR3: TGCGCCAGCAGCCAAGAGTGGACCGGGGGGGAGACCCAGTACTTC.

This chain uses TRBV18 with TRBJ1-1; tentative D call: TRBD1 (6 bases). V dropped 2 bases and J dropped 7 bases, with 14 bases sitting between them. The germline gives CDR1 KGHSH, CDR2 LQKENI. The CDR3 has 14 residues. In DNA form, the CDR3 reads TGTGCCAGCTCACCAGTACTCGGGACACTTGAAGCTTTCTTT. Encoded protein: CASSPVLGTLEAFF.

This rearrangement joins TRBV7-9 to TRBJ2-7; 11 bases line up with TRBD1. This CDR3 contains 15 residues. V lost 4 bases to trimming and J lost 5 bases; unmatched junction nucleotides: 7. The germline V gene encodes CDR1 SEHNR and CDR2 FQNEAQ (reference sequence). CDR3 sequence reads: CASSSTPGQGDEQYF. The CDR3 region has the DNA TGTGCCAGCAGCTCAACACCGGGACAGGGGGACGAGCAGTACTTC. Variable domain in full (rest from reference TRBV7-9 and TRBJ2-7): DTGVSQNPRHKITKRGQNVTFRCDPISEHNRLYWYRQTLGQGPEFLTYFQNEAQLEKSRLLSDRFSAERPKGSFSTLEIQRTEQGDSAMYLCASSSTPGQGDEQYFGPGTRLTVT.

Only a few counts were recorded for this clone. The chain has TRBV7-6 and TRBJ1-1, with 7 positions matching TRBD1. Per the germline V gene, CDR1 is SGHVS and CDR2 is FNYEAQ. There are 14 residues in the CDR3. J gave up 4 bases and V 4 bases, and 6 bases lay outside the gene matches. CDR3 sequence (DNA): TGTGCCAGCAGCTCTGGGGACAGAGGCACTGAAGCTTTCTTT. Translation gives CASSSGDRGTEAFF. Together with reference TRBV7-6 and TRBJ1-1, the CDR3 gives the full variable domain: GAGVSQSPRYKVTKRGQDVALRCDPISGHVSLYWYRQALGQGPEFLTYFNYEAQQDKSGLPNDRFSAERPEGSISTLTIQRTEQRDSAMYRCASSSGDRGTEAFFGQGTRLTVV.

This clone was seen once. The V gene is TRBV12-5, the J gene TRBJ2-7; D not certain. Trimming took 7 bases from V and 2 from J, leaving 18 bases between them. The germline V gene has CDR1 LGHNT and CDR2 FRNRAP. The CDR3 contains 15 residues. In DNA form, the CDR3 reads TGTGCTAGTGCCCACGGGTGGGTGAACCCCTACGAGCAGTACTTC. Amino acid sequence: CASAHGWVNPYEQYF.

This chain uses TRBV5-6 with TRBJ1-4, with TRBD1 matching over 9 bases. This CDR3 is built from 14 residues. The germline V gene encodes CDR1 SGHDT and CDR2 YYEEEE. The ends lost 3 bases at V and 7 bases at J; junction bases unmatched: 4. The CDR3 reads CASSSGQGGEKLFF. CDR3 in DNA: TGTGCCAGCAGCTCGGGACAGGGCGGTGAAAAACTGTTTTTT. The full variable domain, completed using reference TRBV5-6 and TRBJ1-4, is DAGVTQSPTHLIKTRGQQVTLRCSPKSGHDTVSWYQQALGQGPQFIFQYYEEEERQRGNFPDRFSGHQFPNYSSELNVNALLLGDSALYLCASSSGQGGEKLFFGSGTQLSVL.

CDR3: CASSYGHGDNEQFF. The CDR3 DNA reads as TGCGCCAGCAGCTATGGACACGGTGACAATGAGCAGTTCTTC. The rearrangement links TRBV4-1 to TRBJ2-1; D possibly corresponds to TRBD1 (5 bases). The germline V gene encodes CDR1 MGHRA and CDR2 YSYEKL. V was pared by 5 bases and J by 5 bases, with 13 bases between. The CDR3 runs 14 residues.

V gene TRBV4-1 combines with J gene TRBJ1-2; 7 bases are shared with TRBD1. Germline lookup yields CDR1 MGHRA and CDR2 YSYEKL. J was trimmed by 1 base and V by 2 bases; bases with no gene match: 4. This CDR3 is built from 15 residues. CDR3 residues: CASSQRRDSNYGYTF. The CDR3 bases are TGCGCCAGCAGCCAACGCCGGGACAGTAACTATGGCTACACCTTC.